These 8 T cell receptor beta chains were sequenced from one sample in a study of post-analysis software for immune sequencing data. Study-level findings and limits: The five TRBV segments detected at higher frequency in patients than in controls included TRBV5-6, TRBV5-1 and TRBV20-1.

Included in the TCR beta cDNA libraries were unique molecular identifiers. Each CDR3 protein gets one entry after TCRdb re-called the PCR reads with MiXCR. The data contain roughly 800,000 distinct CDR3 sequences, less than 35% of them singletons. No antigen is known for these receptors. Material: blood. The source of these receptors is a girl aged 10-17 years with multiple sclerosis.

This clonotype was found a few times. The rearrangement links TRBV20-1 to TRBJ2-7; 7 bases map to TRBD2. Germline-derived CDR1 and CDR2 are DFQATT and SNEGSKA (reference sequence). Germline trimming cut 0 bases from V and 2 bases from J; bases unmatched to any gene: 4. The CDR3 length is 14 residues. CDR3 coding DNA: TGCAGTGCTAGAGATCTCAGCGGGGCCTACGAGCAGTACTTC. It codes for CSARDLSGAYEQYF.

Turning to this clonotype: A much more abundant neighbour one base away suggests this may be a read error. As the CDR3 is not closed by the conserved phenylalanine or tryptophan, this likely results from a read error. The V gene is TRBV18, the J gene TRBJ2-5; D unclear. The CDR3 totals 13 residues. V lost 3 bases, J lost 2 bases, and 7 bases lay in between. Germline V gene data show CDR1 as KGHSH and CDR2 as LQKENI. The CDR3 protein is CASSPTVQETQYL. As DNA, the CDR3 is TGTGCCAGCTCACCGACCGTACAAGAGACCCAGTACTTA.

The chain is built from TRBV3-1 and TRBJ2-6; D not resolved. The CDR3 covers 16 residues. The ends were cut back, 1 base at V and 2 bases at J, with 9 bases in the middle. CDR1 is LGHDT, CDR2 YNNKEL, per germline (reference sequence). In DNA, the CDR3 is TGTGCCAGCAGCCAAGGCAGGTTGGCTGGGGCCAACGTCCTGACTTTC. Translation gives CASSQGRLAGANVLTF. Filled out from reference TRBV3-1 and TRBJ2-6, the complete variable domain reads DTAVSQTPKYLVTQMGNDKSIKCEQNLGHDTMYWYKQDSKKFLKIMFSYNNKELIINETVPNRFSPKSPDKAHLNLHINSLELGDSAVYFCASSQGRLAGANVLTFGAGSRLTVL.

The rearrangement joins TRBV6-2 or TRBV6-3 to TRBJ2-1; 7 nucleotides line up with TRBD2. Trimming took 2 bases from V and 4 from J; bases not matched to a gene: 5. The germline V gene has CDR1 MNHEY and CDR2 SVGEGT. CDR3 size: 15 residues. The CDR3 region has the DNA TGTGCCAGCAGTTACAGGGCTAGCGGTTACAATGAGCAGTTCTTC. Its protein product is CASSYRASGYNEQFF.

There are many counts of this clonotype. The chain recombines TRBV5-6 with TRBJ2-5, with unresolved D. The CDR3 sequence is 14 residues long. CDR1 SGHDT and CDR2 YYEEEE come from the germline V gene. Trimming stripped 4 bases from V and 4 bases from J, with 14 bases between. The CDR3 sequence: CASSRPAPGETQYF. CDR3 nucleotide sequence: TGTGCCAGCAGCAGACCAGCCCCGGGAGAGACCCAGTACTTC.

This clonotype has only a few counts. J is TRBJ1-6 and V is TRBV9; TRBD1 is a possible D gene (6 bases). The CDR3 runs 15 residues. V was clipped by 0 bases and J by 9 bases, with 13 bases between them. From germline, CDR1 is SGDLS and CDR2 YYNGEE. The CDR3 coding sequence is TGTGCCAGCAGCGTAGAGGGGGTCGTCGGTTCACCCCTCCACTTT. Translation gives CASSVEGVVGSPLHF.

V usage is TRBV20-1 and J usage is TRBJ2-1, with a possible D match to TRBD2 (5 bases). The CDR3 runs to 15 residues. V was cut by 0 bases and J by 8 bases, with 17 bases left in between. Germline loops: CDR1 DFQATT, CDR2 SNEGSKA (reference sequence). The CDR3 coding sequence is TGCAGTGCTAGAGATGAGAGGGAGAGAGGAGATGAGCAGTTCTTC. This codes for CSARDERERGDEQFF.

This clonotype was seen more than once but under ten times. This chain links TRBV7-2 with TRBJ2-5; 9 bases agree with TRBD1. Germline-derived CDR1 and CDR2 are SGHTA and FQGNSA. V trimming: 6 bases; J trimming: 2 bases; junction bases outside the gene matches: 7. CDR3 length: 15 residues. The CDR3 DNA is TGTGCCAGCAGTTTAACAGGGGGCCAACAAGAGACCCAGTACTTC. Protein product: CASSLTGGQQETQYF.